Listed below are T cell receptor beta chains from one sample, sequenced in a study of vaccination and CD4 T cells after COVID-19. Their cognate antigens are unknown. TCRdb fed the PCR reads into MiXCR, producing one record per CDR3 protein. This sample has around 13,000 distinct CDR3 sequences, with about 42% found just once. This specimen consisted of CD4+ T cells from blood, cultured in vitro, obtained before SARS-CoV-2 vaccination. The receptors derive from a human donor who had recovered from COVID-19. Both conserved end residues are part of each CDR3. D genes are given only for firm matches. Size tells how often a clone was seen (once, few, many) or the class of an expanded clone, and some rows leave it out.

D: NA
V: TRBV7-2
J: TRBJ2-6
size: few
length: 11
DNA: TGTGCCAGCCGGGGGGCCAACGTCCTGACTTTC
CDR3: CASRGANVLTF

D: TRBD2
V: TRBV20-1
J: TRBJ2-2
size: NA
length: 16
DNA: TGCAGTGCTAGGGTACCGGGACTAGCGGGATCCGGGGAGCTGTTTTTT
CDR3: CSARVPGLAGSGELFF

D: NA
V: TRBV30
J: TRBJ1-2
size: NA
length: 13
DNA: TGTGCCTGGAGTGTGGTAGGAGGCTATGGCTACACCTTC
CDR3: CAWSVVGGYGYTF

D: NA
V: TRBV20-1
J: TRBJ1-1
size: few
length: 11
DNA: TGCAGTGCTATAACCGGGCCTGAAGCTTTCTTT
CDR3: CSAITGPEAFF

D: TRBD1
V: TRBV11-2
J: TRBJ2-3
size: NA
length: 15
DNA: TGTGCCAGCAGCCTCGGGACAGGGTTTACAGATACGCAGTATTTT
CDR3: CASSLGTGFTDTQYF

D: NA
V: TRBV20-1
J: TRBJ2-1
size: NA
length: 13
DNA: TGCAGTGCTAGCGGTCAGGGGAGGGGTGAGCAGTTCTTC
CDR3: CSASGQGRGEQFF

D: NA
V: TRBV29-1
J: TRBJ2-1
size: NA
length: 17
DNA: TGCAGCGTTGCCGGGACTCCCAAAAGAGTATTCTACAATGAGCAGTTCTTC
CDR3: CSVAGTPKRVFYNEQFF

D: TRBD1
V: TRBV20-1
J: TRBJ2-6
size: NA
length: 19
DNA: TGCAGTGCTAGAGATCGTTCGGGACAGGGGAGCTCTGGGGCCAACGTCCTGACTTTC
CDR3: CSARDRSGQGSSGANVLTF

D: NA
V: TRBV24-1
J: TRBJ1-2
size: NA
length: 13
DNA: TGTGCCACCAGTGATTTTTTCGGGAATGGCTACACCTTC
CDR3: CATSDFFGNGYTF

D: TRBD2
V: TRBV7-3
J: TRBJ2-1
size: few
length: 15
DNA: TGTGCCAGCAGTCCTGGGACTAGCGAAGACAATGAGCAGTTCTTC
CDR3: CASSPGTSEDNEQFF

D: TRBD2
V: TRBV20-1
J: TRBJ2-3
size: few
length: 14
DNA: TGCAGTGCTTTACAGCGGGGGGGCGGAGATACGCAGTATTTT
CDR3: CSALQRGGGDTQYF

D: NA
V: TRBV6-1
J: TRBJ1-1
size: NA
length: 13
DNA: TGTGCCAGCAGCTCCCCAGTCTTCAGAGAAGCTTTCTTT
CDR3: CASSSPVFREAFF

D: TRBD1
V: TRBV6-1
J: TRBJ1-6
size: NA
length: 15
DNA: TGTGCCAGCAGTGAACAGGGGGCTTCTTATCTACCCCTCCACTTT
CDR3: CASSEQGASYLPLHF

D: TRBD1
V: TRBV7-2
J: TRBJ2-7
size: NA
length: 14
DNA: TGTGCCAGCAGCTTGTCCGGACAGGCCTACGAGCAGTACTTC
CDR3: CASSLSGQAYEQYF

D: TRBD1
V: TRBV6-1
J: TRBJ1-2
size: NA
length: 16
DNA: TGTGCCAGCAGTGAAGCGGTGACAGGGCACTACTATGGCTACACCTTC
CDR3: CASSEAVTGHYYGYTF

D: NA
V: TRBV7-2
J: TRBJ1-6
size: NA
length: 14
DNA: TGTGCCAGCAGCTTCCGGGGGGGAAATTCACCCCTCCACTTT
CDR3: CASSFRGGNSPLHF

D: NA
V: TRBV6-1
J: TRBJ2-7
size: few
length: 16
DNA: TGTGCCAGCAGTGATTCGGGTGGAGGGAGAACCTACGAGCAGTACTTC
CDR3: CASSDSGGGRTYEQYF

D: NA
V: TRBV10-2
J: TRBJ1-1
size: NA
length: 15
DNA: TGCGCCAGCAGTGAGTCGAAGGGGATGAACACTGAAGCTTTCTTT
CDR3: CASSESKGMNTEAFF

D: TRBD1
V: TRBV6-5
J: TRBJ2-1
size: NA
length: 15
DNA: TGTGCCAGCAGTTACTCCGGGACAGGTTCCAATGAGCAGTTCTTC
CDR3: CASSYSGTGSNEQFF

D: NA
V: TRBV4-3
J: TRBJ1-1
size: NA
length: 17
DNA: TGCGCCAGCATCCTAAAATGGACGGGAATTATGAACACTGAAGCTTTCTTT
CDR3: CASILKWTGIMNTEAFF

D: NA
V: TRBV6-2/TRBV6-3
J: TRBJ2-5
size: NA
length: 14
DNA: TGTGCCAGCAGTTACGAGGCTAGCTTAGAGACCCAGTACTTC
CDR3: CASSYEASLETQYF

D: NA
V: TRBV7-3
J: TRBJ2-2
size: few
length: 15
DNA: TGTGCCAGCAGCCCGAGGACCCGGGACACCAGGGAGCTGTTTTTT
CDR3: CASSPRTRDTRELFF

D: TRBD1
V: TRBV28
J: TRBJ1-5
size: medium-sized
length: 14
DNA: TGTGCCAGTGCGGGACAGGGCGGCAATCAGCCCCAGCATTTT
CDR3: CASAGQGGNQPQHF

D: NA
V: TRBV6-1
J: TRBJ1-2
size: NA
length: 14
DNA: TGTGCCAGCAGCGAGCGGGGCAGGGAGCATGGCTACACCTTC
CDR3: CASSERGREHGYTF

D: NA
V: TRBV20-1
J: TRBJ2-3
size: NA
length: 11
DNA: TGCAGTGCCGACCATGTAGGGACGCAGTATTTT
CDR3: CSADHVGTQYF

D: TRBD1
V: TRBV7-9
J: TRBJ2-3
size: NA
length: 15
DNA: TGTGCCAGCAGCTTAGTAGGGGGCTCTGCGGATACGCAGTATTTT
CDR3: CASSLVGGSADTQYF

D: NA
V: TRBV6-1
J: TRBJ1-2
size: few
length: 15
DNA: TGTGCCAGCAGTGGCCGGGACACAGCTAACTATGGCTACACCTTC
CDR3: CASSGRDTANYGYTF

D: NA
V: TRBV20-1
J: TRBJ2-7
size: NA
length: 13
DNA: TGCAGTGCTAGTCCCGGGGGCTCCTACGAGCAGTACTTC
CDR3: CSASPGGSYEQYF

D: NA
V: TRBV20-1
J: TRBJ2-4
size: few
length: 13
DNA: TGCAGTGCTCTGGGACTGAACAAAGACATTCAGTACTTC
CDR3: CSALGLNKDIQYF

D: NA
V: TRBV24-1
J: TRBJ2-3
size: NA
length: 14
DNA: TGTGCCACCAGTGATACCAGGCAACTAGATACGCAGTATTTT
CDR3: CATSDTRQLDTQYF

D: NA
V: TRBV6-2/TRBV6-3
J: TRBJ2-5
size: few
length: 14
DNA: TGTGCCAGCAGCCCAACAGGGATTCGAGAGACCCAGTACTTC
CDR3: CASSPTGIRETQYF

D: NA
V: TRBV29-1
J: TRBJ1-2
size: NA
length: 15
DNA: TGCAGCGTTGGTTCCCAGGCGATCGGAGGCTATGGCTACACCTTC
CDR3: CSVGSQAIGGYGYTF

D: TRBD1
V: TRBV24-1
J: TRBJ2-1
size: NA
length: 12
DNA: TGTGCCACCAGTGATTTGACAGGGGGTACGTTCTTC
CDR3: CATSDLTGGTFF